The present T cell receptor beta chain was sequenced within a study of T cell responses to AZD1222 COVID-19 vaccine. General observations from the study: At 160-218 and 743-854, vaccine-associated CD4 TCRs were dominant, and they spanned spike.

Some clones are missing from TCRdb's copy, which holds only in-frame ones; the method was immunoSEQ multiplex PCR. In the table there are 99,000 or so clones, 88% of which are singletons. As for this clone: Its antigen is currently unknown.

V was pared by 2 bases and J by 13 bases, with 18 bases between. This CDR3 is built from 13 residues. The genes are TRBV12-3 or TRBV12-4 and TRBJ2-7, with D possibly TRBD1 on 6 matching bases. Specimen: peripheral blood, collected on day 0 of AZD1222 vaccination. The sequence was obtained from an adult in good health. CDR3: CASSLNRDTLSYF. The CDR3 DNA sequence: TGTGCCAGCAGTTTAAATCGGGACACCTTGTCATACTTC.